This T cell receptor beta chain stems from a study of early T cells in non-severe SARS-CoV-2 infection. Overall study results and limits: VDJdb matching, biased toward anti-spike CD8 responses, missed private and CD4 specificities.

The TCR library protocol attached unique molecular identifiers to the individual cDNA molecules. TCRdb called the 5' RACE reads again in MiXCR, with one record for every CDR3 protein. Of some 91,000 distinct CDR3 sequences listed, about 10% are singletons. Remarks on this clonotype: The antigen remains undetermined.

The V end was cut by 3 bases, the J end by 1 base, with 10 bases between. From germline, CDR1 is SGHNT and CDR2 YENEEA. The CDR3 has 15 amino acids. Here the sequenced sample was whole blood, taken at baseline. The TCR comes from an adult who was a healthcare worker with PCR-confirmed SARS-CoV-2 infection or an uninfected control (not recorded which). The genes are TRBV11-3 and TRBJ1-3; no reliable D call. Here the CDR3 DNA reads TGTGCCAGCAGCTTGTCGAGAGGTTCTGGAAACACCATATATTTT. This sequence encodes CASSLSRGSGNTIYF.